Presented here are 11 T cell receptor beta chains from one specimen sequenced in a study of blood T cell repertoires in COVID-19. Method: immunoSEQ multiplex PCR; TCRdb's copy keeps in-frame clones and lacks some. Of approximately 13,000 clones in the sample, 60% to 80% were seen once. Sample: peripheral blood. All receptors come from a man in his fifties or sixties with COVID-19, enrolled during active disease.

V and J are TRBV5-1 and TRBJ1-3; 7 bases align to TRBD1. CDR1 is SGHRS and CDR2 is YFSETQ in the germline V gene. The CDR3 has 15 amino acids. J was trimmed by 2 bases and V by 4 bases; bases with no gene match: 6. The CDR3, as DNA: TGCGCCAGCAGCGTTGGGACAGCGACTGGAAACACCATATATTTT. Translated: CASSVGTATGNTIYF.

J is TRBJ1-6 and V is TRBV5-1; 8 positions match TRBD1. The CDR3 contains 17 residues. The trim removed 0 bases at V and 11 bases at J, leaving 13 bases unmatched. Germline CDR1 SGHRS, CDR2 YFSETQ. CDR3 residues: CASSLEYVGQGETPLHF. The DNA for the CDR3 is TGCGCCAGCAGCTTGGAGTATGTCGGACAGGGTGAGACACCCCTCCACTTT.

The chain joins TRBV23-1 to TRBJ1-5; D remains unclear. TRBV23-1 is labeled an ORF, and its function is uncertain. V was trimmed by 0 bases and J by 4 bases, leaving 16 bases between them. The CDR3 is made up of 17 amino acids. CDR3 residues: CASSQSNILRENQPQHF. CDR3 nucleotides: TGCGCCAGCAGTCAATCGAATATCTTGAGGGAAAATCAGCCCCAGCATTTT.

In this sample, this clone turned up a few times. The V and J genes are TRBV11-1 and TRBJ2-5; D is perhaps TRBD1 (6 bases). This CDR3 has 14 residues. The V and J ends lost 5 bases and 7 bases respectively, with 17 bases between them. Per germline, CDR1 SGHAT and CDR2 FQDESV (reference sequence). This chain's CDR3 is CASSPRTVRGTQYF. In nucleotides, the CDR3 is TGTGCCAGCAGCCCAAGGACAGTCCGAGGGACCCAGTACTTC.

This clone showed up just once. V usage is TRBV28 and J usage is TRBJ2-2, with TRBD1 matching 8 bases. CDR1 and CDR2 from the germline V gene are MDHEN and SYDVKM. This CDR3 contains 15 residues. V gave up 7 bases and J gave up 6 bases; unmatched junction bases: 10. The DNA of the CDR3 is TGTGCCAGCAACCAAGACAGGGGAAGGTCCGGGGAGCTGTTTTTT. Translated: CASNQDRGRSGELFF.

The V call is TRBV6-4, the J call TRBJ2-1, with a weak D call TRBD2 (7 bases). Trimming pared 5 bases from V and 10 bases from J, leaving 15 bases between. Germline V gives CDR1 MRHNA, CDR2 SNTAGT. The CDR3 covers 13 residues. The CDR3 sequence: CASSLGGGLEQFF. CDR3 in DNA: TGTGCCAGCAGTCTGGGCGGGGGCCTGGAGCAGTTCTTC.

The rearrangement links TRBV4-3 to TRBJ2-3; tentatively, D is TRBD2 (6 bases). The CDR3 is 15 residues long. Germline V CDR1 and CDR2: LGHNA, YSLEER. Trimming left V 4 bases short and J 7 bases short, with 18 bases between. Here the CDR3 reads CASSPEGGNAYTQYF. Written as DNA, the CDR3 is TGCGCCAGCAGCCCCGAAGGCGGGAATGCATATACGCAGTATTTT.

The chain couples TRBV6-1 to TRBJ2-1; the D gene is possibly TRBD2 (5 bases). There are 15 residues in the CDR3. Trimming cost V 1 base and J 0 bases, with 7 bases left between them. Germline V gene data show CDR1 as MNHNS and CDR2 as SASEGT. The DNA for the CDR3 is TGTGCCAGCAGTGAAGGCGACTACTCCTACAATGAGCAGTTCTTC. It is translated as CASSEGDYSYNEQFF.

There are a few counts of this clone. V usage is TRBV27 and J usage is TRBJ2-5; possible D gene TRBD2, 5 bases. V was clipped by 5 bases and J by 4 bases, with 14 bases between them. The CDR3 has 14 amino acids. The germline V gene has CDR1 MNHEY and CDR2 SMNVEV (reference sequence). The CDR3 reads CASSILGGRETQYF. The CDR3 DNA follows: TGTGCCAGCAGTATCTTAGGAGGTCGAGAGACCCAGTACTTC.

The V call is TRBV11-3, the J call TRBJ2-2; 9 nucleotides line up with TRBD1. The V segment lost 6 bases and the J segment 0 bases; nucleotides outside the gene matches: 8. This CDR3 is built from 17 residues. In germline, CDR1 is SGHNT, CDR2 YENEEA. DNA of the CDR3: TGTGCCAGCAGTCCTAACCGGGACAGGGCGAACACCGGGGAGCTGTTTTTT. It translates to CASSPNRDRANTGELFF.

DNA for the CDR3: TGTGCCAGCAGCTTATCCAACGGGAACACTGAAGCTTTCTTT. Translation: CASSLSNGNTEAFF. The chain recombines TRBV7-2 with TRBJ1-1; no clear D. The CDR3 runs to 14 residues. The germline V and J ends were trimmed by 2 bases and 1 base, with 8 bases remaining between them. Germline V gives CDR1 SGHTA, CDR2 FQGNSA.